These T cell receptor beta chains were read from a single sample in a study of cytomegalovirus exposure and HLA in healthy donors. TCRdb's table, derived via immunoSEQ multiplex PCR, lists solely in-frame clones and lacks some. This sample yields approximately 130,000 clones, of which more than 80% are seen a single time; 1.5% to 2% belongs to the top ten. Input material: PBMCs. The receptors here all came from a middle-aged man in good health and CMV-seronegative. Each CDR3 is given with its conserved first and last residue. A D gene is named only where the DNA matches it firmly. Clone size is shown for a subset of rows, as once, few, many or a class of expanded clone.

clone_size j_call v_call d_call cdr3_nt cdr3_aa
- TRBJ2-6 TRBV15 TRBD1 TGTGCCACCAGGGACAGGGGCTCTGGGGCCAACGTCCTGACTTTC CATRDRGSGANVLTF
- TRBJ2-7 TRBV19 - TGTGCCAGTAGTATCGGGGGAAGCTCCTACGAGCAGTACTTC CASSIGGSSYEQYF
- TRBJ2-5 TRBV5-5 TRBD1 TGTGCCAGCAGCGAACTAGGGGGCAACGTTGACAAGGAGACCCAGTACTTC CASSELGGNVDKETQYF
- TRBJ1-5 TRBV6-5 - TGTGCCAGCAGTTCAGGGGCATTCAATCAGCCCCAGCATTTT CASSSGAFNQPQHF
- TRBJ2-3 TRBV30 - TGTGCCTGGAGTGTTCCCTGGCTAGAAAGCACAGATACGCAGTATTTT CAWSVPWLESTDTQYF
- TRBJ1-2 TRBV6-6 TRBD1 TGTGCCAGCAAAGGGGGCAACTATGGCTACACCTTC CASKGGNYGYTF
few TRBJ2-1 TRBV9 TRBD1 TGTGCCAGCAGCACACGACAGGGGGCGATTGAGAATGAGCAGTTCTTC CASSTRQGAIENEQFF
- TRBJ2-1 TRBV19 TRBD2 TGTGCCAGTAGTATGCTAGCGGGGGGCGTATCCTACAATGAGCAGTTCTTC CASSMLAGGVSYNEQFF
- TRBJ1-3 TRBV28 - TGTGCCAGCAGACCTGACAGGCACTCTGGAAACACCATATATTTT CASRPDRHSGNTIYF
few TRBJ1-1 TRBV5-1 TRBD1 TGCGCCAGCAGCCTCGGACAGGGGAGGGGGGCGAACACTGAAGCTTTCTTT CASSLGQGRGANTEAFF
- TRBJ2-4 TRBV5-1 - TGCGCCAGCAGCTTGGGGCAGGGAAACATTCAGTACTTC CASSLGQGNIQYF
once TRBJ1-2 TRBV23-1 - TGCGCCAGCAGTCTCGCCGCCACAGCTCACTATGGCTACACCTTC CASSLAATAHYGYTF
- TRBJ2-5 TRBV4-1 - TGCGCCAGCAGTACGATACTAGGAGAGGCCCAGTACTTC CASSTILGEAQYF
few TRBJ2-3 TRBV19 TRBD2 TGTGCCAGTATGGGGACTAGCGGGGGCTCAGATACGCAGTATTTT CASMGTSGGSDTQYF
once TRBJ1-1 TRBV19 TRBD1 TGTGCCAGTTTCCAGGGGACAGTGAACACTGAAGCTTTCTTT CASFQGTVNTEAFF
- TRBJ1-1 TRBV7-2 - TGTGCCAGCAGCTTACAGGGGCCCACGAACACTGAAGCTTTCTTT CASSLQGPTNTEAFF
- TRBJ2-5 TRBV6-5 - TGTGCCAGCAGTTATTCTGAGACCCAGTACTTC CASSYSETQYF
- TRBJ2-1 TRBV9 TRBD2 TGTGCCAGCAGCGTTGGGACTAGCCATAAAAACAATGAGCAGTTCTTC CASSVGTSHKNNEQFF
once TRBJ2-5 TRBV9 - TGTGCCAGCAGCGTACAGGGTAGGGTCGGAGAGACCCAGTACTTC CASSVQGRVGETQYF
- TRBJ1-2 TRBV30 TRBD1 TGTGCCTGTACGACAGGGCTCTATGGCTACACCTTC CACTTGLYGYTF
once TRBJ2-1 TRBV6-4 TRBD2 TGTGCCAGCAGCCACGGACTAGCGGAGGCCAATGAGCAGTTCTTC CASSHGLAEANEQFF
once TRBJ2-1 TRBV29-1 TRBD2 TGCAGCGTTAATGGGCTAGCGGGAGGGAGAGATGAGCAGTTCTTC CSVNGLAGGRDEQFF
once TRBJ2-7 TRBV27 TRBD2 TGTGCCAGCAGTTTTCGTGGACGTAGCGGGAGCTCCTACGAGCAGTACTTC CASSFRGRSGSSYEQYF